This T cell receptor (beta chain) is from a study of shared clonotypes between healthy human individuals. With regard to this clone: Distinct nucleotide sequences in the sample also encode this CDR3.

Data came from immunoSEQ multiplex PCR; TCRdb stores just in-frame clones and leaves some out. Of roughly 2,300,000 clones detected, around 92% appear once; the ten largest clones hold approximately 0.41%. Trimming removed 0 bases at V and 4 bases at J, with 6 bases between. The CDR3 has 13 residues. CDR1 is SGHRS and CDR2 is YFSETQ in the germline V gene. The TCR sequence derives from a man between 18 and 29 years old in good health. Some clones in this sample may be carry-over from other donors' samples. The V and J genes are TRBV5-1 and TRBJ2-3; D is undetermined. The sequenced sample consisted of naive CD4+ T cells from PBMCs. The subset is: CD45RA+ positively selected. This CDR3 reads CASSLVSPDTQYF. CDR3 in DNA: TGCGCCAGCAGCTTGGTCTCACCAGATACGCAGTATTTT.